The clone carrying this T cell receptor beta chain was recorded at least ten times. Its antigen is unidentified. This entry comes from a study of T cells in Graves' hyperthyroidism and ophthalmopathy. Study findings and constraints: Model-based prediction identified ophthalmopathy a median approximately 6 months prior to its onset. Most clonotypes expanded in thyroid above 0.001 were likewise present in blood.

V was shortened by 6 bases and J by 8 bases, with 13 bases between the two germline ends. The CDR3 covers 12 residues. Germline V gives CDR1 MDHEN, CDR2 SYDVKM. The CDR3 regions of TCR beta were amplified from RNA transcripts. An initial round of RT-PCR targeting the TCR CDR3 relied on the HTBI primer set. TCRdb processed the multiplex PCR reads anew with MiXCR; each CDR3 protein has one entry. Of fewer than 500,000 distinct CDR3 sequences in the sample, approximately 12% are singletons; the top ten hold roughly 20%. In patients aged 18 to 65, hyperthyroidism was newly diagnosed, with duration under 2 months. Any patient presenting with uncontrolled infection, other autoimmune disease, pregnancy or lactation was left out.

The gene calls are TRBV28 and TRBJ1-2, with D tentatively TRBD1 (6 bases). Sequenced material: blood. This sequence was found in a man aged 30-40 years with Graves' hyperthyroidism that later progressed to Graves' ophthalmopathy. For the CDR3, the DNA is TGTGCCAGCAGCCTCAAGGGACAAGGCTACACCTTC. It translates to CASSLKGQGYTF.